A selection of T cell receptor beta chains follows, all from one sample in a study of monozygotic twins with inflammatory bowel disease. TCRdb re-called the 5' RACE reads and catalogs CDR3 proteins one per entry, DNA excluded. This sample's table reports fewer than 350,000 distinct CDR3 sequences. Material: blood. These receptors originate from a human donor with ulcerative colitis or Crohn's disease, or a healthy co-twin of an affected twin (not recorded which). Each CDR3 is given with its conserved first and last residue. Fields, in order: J gene, V gene, CDR3 protein.

j_call: TRBJ2-2
v_call: TRBV6-2/TRBV6-3
cdr3_aa: CASSPGGPGELFF

j_call: TRBJ2-1
v_call: TRBV27
cdr3_aa: CASSSNNEQFF

j_call: TRBJ2-7
v_call: TRBV20-1
cdr3_aa: CSARVYYEQYF

j_call: TRBJ2-1
v_call: TRBV6-1
cdr3_aa: CASSEALFEEFF

j_call: TRBJ2-2
v_call: TRBV12-5
cdr3_aa: CASGLWSTGELFF

j_call: TRBJ2-3
v_call: TRBV6-1
cdr3_aa: CASSTLMDRGQRDTQYF

j_call: TRBJ2-7
v_call: TRBV5-1
cdr3_aa: CASRFERPYEQYF

j_call: TRBJ2-5
v_call: TRBV20-1
cdr3_aa: CSARDRGVWDQYF

j_call: TRBJ2-3
v_call: TRBV7-8
cdr3_aa: CASSRNSGGTDTQYF

j_call: TRBJ1-5
v_call: TRBV20-1
cdr3_aa: CSAGPGFLTLHQPQHF

j_call: TRBJ1-1
v_call: TRBV5-1
cdr3_aa: CASSFGDSEAFF

j_call: TRBJ2-7
v_call: TRBV5-1
cdr3_aa: CASSLPSALSGEQYF

j_call: TRBJ2-3
v_call: TRBV5-6
cdr3_aa: CASSLALSEGHLITDTQYF

j_call: TRBJ2-7
v_call: TRBV4-3
cdr3_aa: CASSQDLSYRKDEQYF

j_call: TRBJ2-4
v_call: TRBV6-5
cdr3_aa: CASSYGVGLLAKNIQYF

j_call: TRBJ1-2
v_call: TRBV5-1
cdr3_aa: CASSLDSSYYGYTF

j_call: TRBJ1-6
v_call: TRBV21-1
cdr3_aa: CASLAKGYLSYNSPLHF

j_call: TRBJ2-2
v_call: TRBV3-1
cdr3_aa: CASSPRAGELFF

j_call: TRBJ2-7
v_call: TRBV3-1
cdr3_aa: CASSQSRDGGFYEQYF

j_call: TRBJ2-2
v_call: TRBV29-1
cdr3_aa: CSVPGTDDTGELFF

j_call: TRBJ1-1
v_call: TRBV4-1
cdr3_aa: CASSSALKVQSGPEAFF

j_call: TRBJ2-1
v_call: TRBV5-6
cdr3_aa: CASSLLSKLGPHNEQFF

j_call: TRBJ2-7
v_call: TRBV5-5
cdr3_aa: CASSLDRVPYEQYF

j_call: TRBJ1-2
v_call: TRBV11-2
cdr3_aa: CASSLDGGYGYTF

j_call: TRBJ1-4
v_call: TRBV6-5
cdr3_aa: CASSYVNQNRGPTNEKLFF

j_call: TRBJ1-3
v_call: TRBV29-1
cdr3_aa: CSVTRGLSGNTIYF

j_call: TRBJ2-7
v_call: TRBV28
cdr3_aa: CASSSQGRGYEQYF

j_call: TRBJ2-1
v_call: TRBV28
cdr3_aa: CASSSYKGGLAREQFF

j_call: TRBJ2-7
v_call: TRBV19
cdr3_aa: CASSSGTGIYEQYF

j_call: TRBJ2-3
v_call: TRBV7-9
cdr3_aa: CASTTPTDTQYF

j_call: TRBJ1-1
v_call: TRBV28
cdr3_aa: CASSLKTGTEAFF

j_call: TRBJ2-7
v_call: TRBV28
cdr3_aa: CASSSPGQGRYEQYF